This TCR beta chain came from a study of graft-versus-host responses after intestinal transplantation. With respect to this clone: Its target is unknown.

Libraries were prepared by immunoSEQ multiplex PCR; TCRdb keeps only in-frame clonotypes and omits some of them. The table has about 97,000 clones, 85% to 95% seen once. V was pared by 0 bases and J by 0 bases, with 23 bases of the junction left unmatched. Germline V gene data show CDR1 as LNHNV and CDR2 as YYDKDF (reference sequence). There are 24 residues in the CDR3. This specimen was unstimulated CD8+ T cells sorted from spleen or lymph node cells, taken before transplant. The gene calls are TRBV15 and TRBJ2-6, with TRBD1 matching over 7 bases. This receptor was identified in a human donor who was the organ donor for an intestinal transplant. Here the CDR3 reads CATSRDRDREYARWILSGANVLTF. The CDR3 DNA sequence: TGTGCCACCAGCAGAGATCGCGACAGGGAATACGCGCGATGGATTCTCTCTGGGGCCAACGTCCTGACTTTC.